This passage covers 8 T cell receptor beta chains from one sample sequenced in a study of CD8 T cells in ankylosing spondylitis. TCRdb re-called the 5' RACE reads with MiXCR, one entry per CDR3 protein. This sample has a few hundred thousand distinct CDR3 sequences; more than 20% occur once, and the top ten carry about 15%. Study findings and constraints: Characteristic, it appeared, of ankylosing spondylitis blood was a TCR beta motif of eight highly homologous variants.

No antigen has been identified for these receptors. Material: blood, either unsorted or a sorted T cell fraction (not recorded which). All receptors come from a male donor with ankylosing spondylitis.

This clonotype occurred a few times. The genes are TRBV2 and TRBJ1-6; the match to TRBD1 covers 7 bases. V was pared by 9 bases and J by 10 bases, with 12 bases of the junction left unmatched. Germline-derived CDR1 and CDR2 are SNHLY and FYNNEI. CDR3 length: 14 amino acids. This CDR3 is CARGITGVRSPLHF. The CDR3 DNA reads as TGTGCCAGAGGTATAACAGGGGTTCGATCACCCCTCCACTTT.

The chain joins TRBV6-4 to TRBJ1-2; weak D call: TRBD1 (6 bases). V was cut by 3 bases and J by 10 bases, with 18 bases left in between. Germline-derived CDR1 and CDR2 are MRHNA and SNTAGT. The CDR3 runs to 14 residues. CDR3 residues: CASSESQGYGDYTF. The CDR3 coding sequence is TGTGCCAGCAGTGAGTCACAGGGCTATGGCGACTACACCTTC.

This clonotype showed up just a few times. At one boundary the junction diverges from the germline segment, which might be a read error. This sequence joins TRBV7-3 and TRBJ1-1; perhaps TRBD1 as D (6 bases). The CDR3 totals 13 residues. Germline values: CDR1 SGHTA, CDR2 FQGTGA. The CDR3 here is CASSTTGNIEAFF. In nucleotides, the CDR3 is TGTGCCAGCAGCACCACAGGGAACATTGAAGCTTTCTTT.

The rearrangement links TRBV7-2 to TRBJ2-1; TRBD2 matches 12 bases. CDR1 SGHTA and CDR2 FQGNSA come from the germline V gene. Trimming cost V 5 bases and J 4 bases; bases outside gene matches: 9. This CDR3 spans 17 amino acids. The DNA of the CDR3 is TGTGCCAGCAGCGGAGAGGGAGGACTAGCGGGATACAATGAGCAGTTCTTC. Encoded protein: CASSGEGGLAGYNEQFF.

This clonotype occurred a few times. The V and J genes are TRBV6-1 and TRBJ2-3; TRBD1 aligns across 9 bases. From germline, CDR1 is MNHNS and CDR2 SASEGT. Trimming removed 6 bases from V and 4 bases from J; junction bases left unmatched: 8. This CDR3 has 15 amino acids. As DNA, the CDR3 is TGTGCCAGCAGCTCCCGGGACAGGGTCCCAGATACGCAGTATTTT. Translating gives CASSSRDRVPDTQYF.

This clonotype was seen only a few times. The CDR3 here is CASSVAFMAGQQFF. The CDR3 nucleotides read TGTGCCAGCAGCGTAGCCTTCATGGCAGGTCAGCAGTTCTTC. The genes are TRBV9 and TRBJ2-1; D unclear. The CDR3 is 14 residues long. The germline V gene encodes CDR1 SGDLS and CDR2 YYNGEE. Deletions cut 0 bases from V and 11 bases from J, with 15 bases between.

This clonotype was observed a few times. The rearrangement links TRBV20-1 to TRBJ1-5, with D unresolved. In germline, CDR1 is DFQATT, CDR2 SNEGSKA (reference sequence). V was cut by 6 bases and J by 2 bases, with 14 bases left in between. The CDR3 is 14 residues long. The DNA of the CDR3 is TGCAGTGCCCAGGAGGGCGTGCGCAATCAGCCCCAGCATTTT. Protein: CSAQEGVRNQPQHF.

CDR3 amino acids: CSARPWADTQYF. The CDR3 coding sequence is TGCAGTGCTCGCCCCTGGGCAGATACGCAGTATTTT. The chain has TRBV20-1 and TRBJ2-3; D gene unclear. This CDR3 spans 12 amino acids. V was cut by 5 bases and J by 4 bases, with 10 bases left in between. CDR1 DFQATT and CDR2 SNEGSKA come from the germline V gene (reference sequence).